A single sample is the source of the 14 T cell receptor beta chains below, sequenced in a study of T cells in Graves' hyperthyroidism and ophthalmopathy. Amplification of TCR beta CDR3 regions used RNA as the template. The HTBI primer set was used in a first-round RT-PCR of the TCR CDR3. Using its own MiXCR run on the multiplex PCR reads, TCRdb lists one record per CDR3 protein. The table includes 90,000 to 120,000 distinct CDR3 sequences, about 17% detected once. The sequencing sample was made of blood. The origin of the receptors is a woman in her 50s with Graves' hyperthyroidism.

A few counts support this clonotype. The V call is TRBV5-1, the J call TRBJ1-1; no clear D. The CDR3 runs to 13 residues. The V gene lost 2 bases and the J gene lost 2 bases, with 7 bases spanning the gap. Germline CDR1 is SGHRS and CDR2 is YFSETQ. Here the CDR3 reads CASSLPGNTEAFF. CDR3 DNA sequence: TGCGCCAGCAGCTTACCCGGAAACACTGAAGCTTTCTTT.

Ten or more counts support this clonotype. CDR3 sequence (DNA): TGCAGCGTTGCCGGGGGTGAAAAACTGTTTTTT. Encoded protein: CSVAGGEKLFF. The V gene is TRBV29-1, the J gene TRBJ1-4, with a possible D match to TRBD1 (5 bases). The CDR3 contains 11 residues. Germline V gives CDR1 SQVTM, CDR2 ANQGSEA. V lost 4 bases and J 7 bases, leaving 7 bases between the germline ends.

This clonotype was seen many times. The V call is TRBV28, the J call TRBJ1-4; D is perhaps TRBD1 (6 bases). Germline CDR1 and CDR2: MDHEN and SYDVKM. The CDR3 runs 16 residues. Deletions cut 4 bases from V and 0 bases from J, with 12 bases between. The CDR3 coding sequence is TGTGCCAGCAGTTCGACAGGACCTGCAACTAATGAAAAACTGTTTTTT. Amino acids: CASSSTGPATNEKLFF.

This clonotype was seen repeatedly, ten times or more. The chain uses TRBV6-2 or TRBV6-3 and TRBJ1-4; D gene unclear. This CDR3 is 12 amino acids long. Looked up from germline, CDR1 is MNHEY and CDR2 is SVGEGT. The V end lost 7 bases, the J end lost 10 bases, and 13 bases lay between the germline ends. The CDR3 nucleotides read TGTGCCAGCACCGAAGGGTCGGGAAAACTGTTTTTT. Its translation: CASTEGSGKLFF.

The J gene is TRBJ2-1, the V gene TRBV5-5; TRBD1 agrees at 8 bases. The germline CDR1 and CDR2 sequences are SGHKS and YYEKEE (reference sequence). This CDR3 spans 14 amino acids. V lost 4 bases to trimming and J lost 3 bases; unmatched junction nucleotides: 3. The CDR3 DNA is TGTGCCAGCAGCCCAGGGGGCGTCTACAATGAGCAGTTCTTC. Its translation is CASSPGGVYNEQFF.

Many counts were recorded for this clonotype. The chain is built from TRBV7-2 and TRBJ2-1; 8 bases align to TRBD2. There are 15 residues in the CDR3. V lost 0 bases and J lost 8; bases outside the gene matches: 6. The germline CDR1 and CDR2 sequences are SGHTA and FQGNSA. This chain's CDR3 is CASSLAASGLYEQFF. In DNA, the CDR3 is TGTGCCAGCAGCTTAGCAGCTAGCGGGCTTTATGAGCAGTTCTTC.

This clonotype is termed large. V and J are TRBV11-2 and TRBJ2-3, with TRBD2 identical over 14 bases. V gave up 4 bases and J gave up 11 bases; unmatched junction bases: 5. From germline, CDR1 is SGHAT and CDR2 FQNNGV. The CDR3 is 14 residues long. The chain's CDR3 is CASSSGLAGAMQYF. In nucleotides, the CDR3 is TGTGCCAGCAGCTCGGGACTAGCGGGAGCTATGCAGTATTTT.

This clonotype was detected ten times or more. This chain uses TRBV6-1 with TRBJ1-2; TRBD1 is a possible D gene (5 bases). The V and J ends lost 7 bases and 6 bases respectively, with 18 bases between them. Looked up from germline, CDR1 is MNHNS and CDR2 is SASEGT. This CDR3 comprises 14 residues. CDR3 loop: CASITWGVQNGYTF. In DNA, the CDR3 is TGTGCCAGCATCACATGGGGGGTGCAAAATGGCTACACCTTC.

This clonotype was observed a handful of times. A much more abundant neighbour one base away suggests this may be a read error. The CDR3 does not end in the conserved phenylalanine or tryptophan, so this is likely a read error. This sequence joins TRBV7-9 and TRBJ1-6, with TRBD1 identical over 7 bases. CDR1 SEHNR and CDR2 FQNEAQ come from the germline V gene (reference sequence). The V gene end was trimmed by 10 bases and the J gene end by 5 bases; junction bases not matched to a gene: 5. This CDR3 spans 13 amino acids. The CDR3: CATLGQDNSPLHL. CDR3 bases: TGTGCCACCCTTGGACAGGATAATTCACCCCTCCACCTT.

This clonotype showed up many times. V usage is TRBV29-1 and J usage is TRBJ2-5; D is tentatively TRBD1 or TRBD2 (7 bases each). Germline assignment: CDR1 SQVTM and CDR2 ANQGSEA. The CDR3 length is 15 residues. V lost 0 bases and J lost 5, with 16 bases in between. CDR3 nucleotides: TGCAGCGTTGAAGACAGGGGGGGGATCCGTGAGACCCAGTACTTC. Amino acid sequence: CSVEDRGGIRETQYF.

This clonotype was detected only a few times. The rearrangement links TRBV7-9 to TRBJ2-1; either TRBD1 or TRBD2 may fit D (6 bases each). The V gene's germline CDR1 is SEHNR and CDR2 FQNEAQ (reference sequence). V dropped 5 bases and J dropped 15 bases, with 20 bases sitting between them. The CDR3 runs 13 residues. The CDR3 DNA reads TGTGCCAGCAGCCAACAGGGACTGGGGGTTAGGTTCTTC. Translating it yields CASSQQGLGVRFF. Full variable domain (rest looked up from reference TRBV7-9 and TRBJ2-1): DTGVSQNPRHKITKRGQNVTFRCDPISEHNRLYWYRQTLGQGPEFLTYFQNEAQLEKSRLLSDRFSAERPKGSFSTLEIQRTEQGDSAMYLCASSQQGLGVRFFGPGTRLTVL.

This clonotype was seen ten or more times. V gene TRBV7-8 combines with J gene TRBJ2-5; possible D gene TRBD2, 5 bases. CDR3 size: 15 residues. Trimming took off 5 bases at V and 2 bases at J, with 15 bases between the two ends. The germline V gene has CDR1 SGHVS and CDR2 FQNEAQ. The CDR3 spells CASSRTERTQETQYF. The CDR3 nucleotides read TGTGCCAGCAGCCGGACGGAACGGACTCAAGAGACCCAGTACTTC.

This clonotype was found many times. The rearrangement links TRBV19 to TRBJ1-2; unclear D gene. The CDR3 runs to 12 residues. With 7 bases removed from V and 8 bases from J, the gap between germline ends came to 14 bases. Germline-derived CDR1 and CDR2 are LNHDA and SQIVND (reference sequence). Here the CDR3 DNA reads TGTGCCAGTACTGGTAGAACAAACGGCTACACCTTC. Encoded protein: CASTGRTNGYTF.

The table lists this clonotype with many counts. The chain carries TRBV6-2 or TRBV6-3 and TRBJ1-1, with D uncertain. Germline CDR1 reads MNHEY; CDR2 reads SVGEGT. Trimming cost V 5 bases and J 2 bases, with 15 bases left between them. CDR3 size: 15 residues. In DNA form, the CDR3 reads TGTGCCAGCAGTGGCGACTACACAGAAAACACTGAAGCTTTCTTT. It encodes CASSGDYTENTEAFF.